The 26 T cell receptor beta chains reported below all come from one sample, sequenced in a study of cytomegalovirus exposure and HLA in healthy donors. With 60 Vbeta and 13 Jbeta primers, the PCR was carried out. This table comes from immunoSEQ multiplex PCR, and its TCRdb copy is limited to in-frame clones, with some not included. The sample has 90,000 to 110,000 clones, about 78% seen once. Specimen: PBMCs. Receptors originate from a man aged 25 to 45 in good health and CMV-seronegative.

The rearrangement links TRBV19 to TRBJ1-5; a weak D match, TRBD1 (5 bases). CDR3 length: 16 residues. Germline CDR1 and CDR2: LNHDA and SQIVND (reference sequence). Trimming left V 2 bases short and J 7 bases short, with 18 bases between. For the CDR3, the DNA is TGTGCCAGTAGTATACTCAGGGCCGCGCAGGACCAGCCCCAGCATTTT. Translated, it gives CASSILRAAQDQPQHF.

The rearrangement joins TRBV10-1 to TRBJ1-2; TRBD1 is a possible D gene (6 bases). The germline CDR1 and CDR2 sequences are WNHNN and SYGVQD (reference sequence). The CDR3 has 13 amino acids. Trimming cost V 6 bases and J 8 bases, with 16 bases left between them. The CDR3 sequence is CASSPDRSGGYTF. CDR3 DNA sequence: TGCGCCAGCAGCCCCGACAGGAGCGGCGGCTACACCTTC.

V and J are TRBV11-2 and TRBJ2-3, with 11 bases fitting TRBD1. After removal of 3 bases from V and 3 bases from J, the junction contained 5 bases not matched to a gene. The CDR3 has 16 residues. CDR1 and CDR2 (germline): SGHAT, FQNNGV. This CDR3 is CASSFPGTGGTDTQYF. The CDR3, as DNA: TGTGCCAGCAGCTTCCCCGGGACAGGGGGAACAGATACGCAGTATTTT.

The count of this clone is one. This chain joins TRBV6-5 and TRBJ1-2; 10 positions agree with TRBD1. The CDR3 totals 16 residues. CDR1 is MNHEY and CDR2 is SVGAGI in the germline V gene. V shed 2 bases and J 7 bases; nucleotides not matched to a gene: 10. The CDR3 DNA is TGTGCCAGCAGTTACGGGATCCGGGACAGGGGTGGTGGCTACACCTTC. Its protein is CASSYGIRDRGGGYTF.

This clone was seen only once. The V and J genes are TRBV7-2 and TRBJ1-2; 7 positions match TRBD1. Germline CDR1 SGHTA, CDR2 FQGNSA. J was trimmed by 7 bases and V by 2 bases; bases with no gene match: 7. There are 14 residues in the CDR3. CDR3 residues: CASSLPGGKRGYTF. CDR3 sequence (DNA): TGTGCCAGCAGCTTACCAGGGGGAAAACGTGGCTACACCTTC.

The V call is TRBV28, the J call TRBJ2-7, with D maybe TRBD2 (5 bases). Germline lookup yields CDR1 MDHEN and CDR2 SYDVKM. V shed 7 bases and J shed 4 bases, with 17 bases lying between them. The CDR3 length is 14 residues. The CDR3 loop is CASTSAGLGYEQYF. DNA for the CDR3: TGTGCCAGCACCTCGGCGGGCCTGGGGTACGAGCAGTACTTC.

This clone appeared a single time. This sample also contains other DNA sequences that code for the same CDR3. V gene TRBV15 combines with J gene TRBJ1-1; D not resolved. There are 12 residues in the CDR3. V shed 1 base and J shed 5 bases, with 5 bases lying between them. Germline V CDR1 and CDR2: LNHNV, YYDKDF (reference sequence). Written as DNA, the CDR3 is TGTGCCACCAGCAGAGCTAATACTGAAGCTTTCTTT. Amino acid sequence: CATSRANTEAFF.

CDR3 DNA: TGCGCCAGCAGCCAAGAAACAGGGGGCCACGAGCAGTACTTC. Protein: CASSQETGGHEQYF. The genes are TRBV4-3 and TRBJ2-7, with 9 bases that match TRBD1. The germline CDR1 and CDR2 sequences are LGHNA and YSLEER. This CDR3 region has 14 residues. The V segment lost 0 bases and the J segment 5 bases; nucleotides outside the gene matches: 2.

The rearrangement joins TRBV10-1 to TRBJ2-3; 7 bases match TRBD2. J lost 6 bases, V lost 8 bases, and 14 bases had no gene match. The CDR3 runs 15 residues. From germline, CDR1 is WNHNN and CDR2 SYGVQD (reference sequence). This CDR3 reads CASRRGEVWDDTQYF. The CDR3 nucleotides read TGCGCCAGCCGTCGGGGGGAGGTTTGGGATGATACGCAGTATTTT.

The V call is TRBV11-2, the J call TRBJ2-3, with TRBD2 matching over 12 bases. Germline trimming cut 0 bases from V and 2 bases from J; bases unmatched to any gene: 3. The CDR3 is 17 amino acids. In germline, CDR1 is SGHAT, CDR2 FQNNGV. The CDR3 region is CASSLDRLAGATDTQYF. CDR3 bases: TGTGCCAGCAGCTTAGATCGACTAGCGGGGGCCACAGATACGCAGTATTTT.

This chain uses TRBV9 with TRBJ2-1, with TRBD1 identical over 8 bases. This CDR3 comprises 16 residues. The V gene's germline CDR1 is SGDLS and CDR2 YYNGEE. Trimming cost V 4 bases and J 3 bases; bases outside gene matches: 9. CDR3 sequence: CASSPPTGAIYNEQFF. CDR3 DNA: TGTGCCAGCAGCCCCCCGACAGGGGCTATCTACAATGAGCAGTTCTTC.

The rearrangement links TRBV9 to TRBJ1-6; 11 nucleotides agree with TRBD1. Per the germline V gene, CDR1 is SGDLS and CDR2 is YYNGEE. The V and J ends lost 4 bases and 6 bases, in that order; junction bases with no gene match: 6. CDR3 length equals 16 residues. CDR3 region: CASSSVGTGGNSPLHF. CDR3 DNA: TGTGCCAGCAGCTCAGTCGGGACAGGGGGTAATTCACCCCTCCACTTT.

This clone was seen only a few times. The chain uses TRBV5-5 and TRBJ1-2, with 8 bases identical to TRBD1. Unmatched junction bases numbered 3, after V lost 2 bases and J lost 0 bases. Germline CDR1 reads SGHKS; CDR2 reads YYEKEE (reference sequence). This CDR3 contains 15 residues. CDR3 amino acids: CASSLYRGTNYGYTF. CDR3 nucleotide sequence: TGTGCCAGCAGCTTATACAGGGGGACTAACTATGGCTACACCTTC.

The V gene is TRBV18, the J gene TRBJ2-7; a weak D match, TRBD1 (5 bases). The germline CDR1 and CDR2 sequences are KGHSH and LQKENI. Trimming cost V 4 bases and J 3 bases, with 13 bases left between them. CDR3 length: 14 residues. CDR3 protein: CASSHTVDNYEQYF. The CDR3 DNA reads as TGTGCCAGCTCACACACAGTGGACAACTACGAGCAGTACTTC.

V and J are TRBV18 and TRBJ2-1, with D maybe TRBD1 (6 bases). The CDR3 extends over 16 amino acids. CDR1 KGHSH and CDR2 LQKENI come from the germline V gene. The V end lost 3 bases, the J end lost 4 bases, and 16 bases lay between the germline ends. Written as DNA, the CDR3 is TGTGCCAGCTCACCGTCTGGACAGAGCCTTTACAATGAGCAGTTCTTC. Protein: CASSPSGQSLYNEQFF.

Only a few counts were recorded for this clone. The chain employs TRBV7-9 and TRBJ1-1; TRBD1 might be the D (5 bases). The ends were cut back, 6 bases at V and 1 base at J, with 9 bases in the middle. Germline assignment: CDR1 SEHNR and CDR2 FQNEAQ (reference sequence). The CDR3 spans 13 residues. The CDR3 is CASRADRNTEAFF. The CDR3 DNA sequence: TGTGCCAGCAGGGCCGACAGGAACACTGAAGCTTTCTTT.

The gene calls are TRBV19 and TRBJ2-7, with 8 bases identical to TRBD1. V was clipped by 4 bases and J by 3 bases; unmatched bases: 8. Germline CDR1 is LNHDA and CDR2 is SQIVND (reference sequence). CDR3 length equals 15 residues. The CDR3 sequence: CASSRGRTGFYEQYF. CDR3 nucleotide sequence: TGTGCCAGTAGTAGGGGGAGGACAGGGTTCTACGAGCAGTACTTC.

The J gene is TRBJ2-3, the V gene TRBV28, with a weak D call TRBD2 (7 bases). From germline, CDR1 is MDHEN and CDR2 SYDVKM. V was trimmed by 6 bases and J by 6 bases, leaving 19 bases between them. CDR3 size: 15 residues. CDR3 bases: TGTGCCAGCAGCAAAACAGGGAGGGGATCGGATACGCAGTATTTT. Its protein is CASSKTGRGSDTQYF.

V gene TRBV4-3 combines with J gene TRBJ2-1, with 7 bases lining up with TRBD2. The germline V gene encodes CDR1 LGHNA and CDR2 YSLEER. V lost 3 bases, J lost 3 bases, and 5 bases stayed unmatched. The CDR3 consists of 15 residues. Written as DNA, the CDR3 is TGCGCCAGCAGCCACAGACTAGCAGACTACAATGAGCAGTTCTTC. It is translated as CASSHRLADYNEQFF.

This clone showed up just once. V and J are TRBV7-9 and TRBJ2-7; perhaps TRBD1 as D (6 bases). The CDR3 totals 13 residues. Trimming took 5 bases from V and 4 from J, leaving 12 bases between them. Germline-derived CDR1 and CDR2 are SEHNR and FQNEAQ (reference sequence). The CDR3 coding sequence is TGTGCCAGCAGCCCCCCGGACAGATACGAGCAGTACTTC. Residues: CASSPPDRYEQYF.

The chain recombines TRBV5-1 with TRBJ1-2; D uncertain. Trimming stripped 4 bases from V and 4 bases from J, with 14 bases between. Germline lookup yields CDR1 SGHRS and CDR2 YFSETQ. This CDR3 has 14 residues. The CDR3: CASSPRQRSYGYTF. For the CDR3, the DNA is TGCGCCAGCAGCCCCCGTCAGAGGTCCTATGGCTACACCTTC.

The CDR3 DNA sequence: TGTGCCAGCAGCTTGCGCACAGGGGTTACCGGGGAGCTGTTTTTT. Encoded protein: CASSLRTGVTGELFF. The genes are TRBV5-6 and TRBJ2-2, with TRBD1 identical over 7 bases. The CDR3 has 15 residues. Germline CDR1 and CDR2: SGHDT and YYEEEE. J lost 5 bases, V lost 1 base, and 5 bases had no gene match.

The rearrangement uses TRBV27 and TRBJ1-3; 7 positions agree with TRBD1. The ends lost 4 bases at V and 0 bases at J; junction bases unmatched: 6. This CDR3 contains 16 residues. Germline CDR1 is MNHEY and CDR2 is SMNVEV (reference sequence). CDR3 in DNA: TGTGCCAGCAGTTCGGGACAGATCAGCTCTGGAAACACCATATATTTT. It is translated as CASSSGQISSGNTIYF.

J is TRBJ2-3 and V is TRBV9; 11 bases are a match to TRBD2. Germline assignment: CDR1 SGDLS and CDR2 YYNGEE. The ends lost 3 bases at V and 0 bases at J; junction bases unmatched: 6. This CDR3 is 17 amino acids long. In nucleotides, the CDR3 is TGTGCCAGCAGCGGAGGGTGGACTAGCGGGAGCACAGATACGCAGTATTTT. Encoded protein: CASSGGWTSGSTDTQYF.

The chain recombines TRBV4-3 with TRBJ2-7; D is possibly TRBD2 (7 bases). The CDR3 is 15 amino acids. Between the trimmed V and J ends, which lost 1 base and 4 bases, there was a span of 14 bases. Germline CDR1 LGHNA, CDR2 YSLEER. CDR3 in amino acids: CASSQGLGGGYEQYF. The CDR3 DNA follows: TGCGCCAGCAGCCAAGGCCTGGGAGGGGGGTACGAGCAGTACTTC.

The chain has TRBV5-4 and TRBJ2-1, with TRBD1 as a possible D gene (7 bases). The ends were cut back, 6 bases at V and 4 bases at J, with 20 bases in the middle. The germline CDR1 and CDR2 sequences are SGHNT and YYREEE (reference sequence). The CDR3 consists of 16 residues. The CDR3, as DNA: TGTGCCAGCACCATCCAGGGGGGAGAACCTTACAATGAGCAGTTCTTC. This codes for CASTIQGGEPYNEQFF.